The next 22 T cell receptor beta chains were all read from a single sample in a study of tumor-infiltrating lymphocytes in primary liver carcinoma. Unsorted whole blood served as the source of blood RNA, and germline DNA was extracted as well. From around 0.5 ug total RNA, TCR beta cDNA was generated with a primer in the constant region. Libraries covering TCR beta were generated through three nested multiplex PCR rounds (using a slightly modified ARM-PCR). With TRBV1-TRBV30 forward primers and a C-beta reverse primer, the first two PCR rounds were run for nine to eleven cycles each. MiXCR, run by TCRdb on the multiplex PCR reads, gives a single entry per CDR3 protein. The data contain roughly 180,000 distinct CDR3 sequences, over 50% of them seen just once; the ten biggest clones take up around three quarters. Sequenced sample: peripheral blood. These receptors came from a middle-aged man with primary liver carcinoma and hepatitis B virus infection.

Ten or more counts support this clonotype. The chain employs TRBV11-2 and TRBJ2-1; no firm D call. The CDR3 runs to 15 residues. V was cut by 0 bases and J by 6 bases, with 12 bases left in between. CDR1 and CDR2 from the germline V gene are SGHAT and FQNNGV. The CDR3 DNA reads as TGTGCCAGCAGCTTAGAGCCAACCAGTTCCAATGAGCAGTTCTTC. Translated, it gives CASSLEPTSSNEQFF.

In the case of this clonotype: At one boundary the junction diverges from the germline segment, which might be a read error. The rearrangement uses TRBV11-2 and TRBJ2-3, with 9 bases aligning to TRBD2. This CDR3 comprises 16 residues. The V gene's germline CDR1 is SGHAT and CDR2 FQNNGV. The CDR3 loop is CANSLGLARGVDTQYF. Written as DNA, the CDR3 is TGTGCCAACAGCCTCGGACTAGCGAGAGGGGTAGATACGCAGTATTTT.

Points on this clonotype: A much larger clone lies a single base off, so this may be a read error. This chain links TRBV12-3 or TRBV12-4 with TRBJ1-5; unclear D gene. The length of the CDR3 is 15 residues. Here the CDR3 reads CASSLMLGSNQHQHF. CDR3 DNA sequence: TGTGCCAGCAGTTTAATGTTAGGGTCCAACCAGCACCAGCATTTT.

Only a few counts were recorded for this clonotype. V gene TRBV12-3 or TRBV12-4 combines with J gene TRBJ2-7, with 9 nucleotides matching TRBD2. This CDR3 is 14 amino acids long. The junction had 7 bases not matched to a gene; V was cut back by 6 bases and J by 4 bases. The CDR3, as DNA: TGTGCCAGCAGGTCCTCTAGCGGGAATTACGAGCAGTACTTC. Its translation: CASRSSSGNYEQYF.

This chain links TRBV6-6 with TRBJ1-1; possibly TRBD1 for D (5 bases). The V end was cut by 9 bases, the J end by 7 bases, with 15 bases between. This CDR3 is built from 12 residues. Germline CDR1 and CDR2: MNHNY and SVGAGI (reference sequence). For the CDR3, the DNA is TGTGCCAGTATACCCGGGGGGGGTGAAGCTTTCTTT. This translates into CASIPGGGEAFF.

The table lists this clonotype with a few counts. The chain links TRBV5-1 to TRBJ1-1; D is perhaps TRBD1 (6 bases). Trimming removed 0 bases at V and 4 bases at J, with 13 bases between. CDR1 and CDR2 from the germline V gene are SGHRS and YFSETQ. The CDR3 is 15 amino acids. The CDR3 sequence is CASSLEGEKGTEAFF. The CDR3 DNA reads TGCGCCAGCAGCTTGGAGGGGGAGAAGGGCACTGAAGCTTTCTTT.

The V call is TRBV6-1, the J call TRBJ2-1; 7 bases match TRBD1. V shed 3 bases and J 4 bases; nucleotides not matched to a gene: 6. This CDR3 is built from 15 residues. The germline gives CDR1 MNHNS, CDR2 SASEGT. Written as DNA, the CDR3 is TGTGCCAGCAGTGACCTCAGACAGGGATACAATGAGCAGTTCTTC. Its protein product is CASSDLRQGYNEQFF.

This clonotype was recorded a few times. This chain connects TRBV29-1 to TRBJ2-7, with D unclear. V was trimmed by 6 bases and J by 2 bases, leaving 8 bases between them. Germline V gene sequence: CDR1 SQVTM, CDR2 ANQGSEA. There are 11 residues in the CDR3. CDR3 region: CSVVGAYEQYF. The CDR3 nucleotides read TGCAGCGTAGTCGGAGCCTACGAGCAGTACTTC.

Regarding this clonotype: The junction departs from the called germline gene at one end, perhaps through a read error. J is TRBJ2-1 and V is TRBV7-9; TRBD2 might be the D (6 bases). Germline V gene sequence: CDR1 SEHNR, CDR2 FQNEAQ (reference sequence). CDR3 size: 14 residues. CDR3 sequence: CASSLGGVDNEHFF. CDR3 in DNA: TGTGCGAGCAGCTTGGGGGGAGTGGACAATGAGCACTTCTTC. The complete variable domain, with remaining parts taken from reference TRBV7-9 and TRBJ2-1, reads DTGVSQNPRHKITKRGQNVTFRCDPISEHNRLYWYRQTLGQGPEFLTYFQNEAQLEKSRLLSDRFSAERPKGSFSTLEIQRTEQGDSAMYLCASSLGGVDNEHFFGPGTRLTVL.

This clonotype was recorded a few times. The rearrangement links TRBV29-1 to TRBJ2-2; the match to TRBD1 covers 10 bases. The germline gives CDR1 SQVTM, CDR2 ANQGSEA. Losses at the gene ends were 6 bases for V and 5 bases for J; bases not matched to a gene: 12. The CDR3 extends over 16 amino acids. Here the CDR3 DNA reads TGCAGCGTCCGCACTCCCGACAGGGGGCTGACCGGGGAGCTGTTTTTT. The encoded protein is CSVRTPDRGLTGELFF.

The chain uses TRBV29-1 and TRBJ2-3, with 12 bases aligning to TRBD2. Trimming removed 8 bases from V and 2 bases from J; junction bases left unmatched: 5. There are 14 residues in the CDR3. Germline V gene lookup returns CDR1 SQVTM and CDR2 ANQGSEA. CDR3 sequence: CSLWTSGDTDTQYF. The CDR3 DNA reads TGCAGCCTGTGGACTAGCGGGGACACAGATACGCAGTATTTT.

Points on this clonotype: The missing conserved phenylalanine or tryptophan at the end of this CDR3 makes a read error likely. This chain links TRBV6-5 with TRBJ2-3; a weak D match, TRBD2 (7 bases). This CDR3 is 15 amino acids long. Germline V gene lookup returns CDR1 MNHEY and CDR2 SVGAGI. The CDR3 spells CASSYEAGEGDMQYS. CDR3 nucleotide sequence: TGTGCCAGCAGTTACGAGGCGGGAGAGGGGGATATGCAGTATTCT.

The V call is TRBV11-1, the J call TRBJ2-7; D tentatively reads TRBD1 or TRBD2 (5 bases each). CDR3 length equals 14 residues. V lost 4 bases to trimming and J lost 1 base, with 11 bases between them. Germline CDR1 reads SGHAT; CDR2 reads FQDESV (reference sequence). The CDR3, as DNA: TGTGCCAGCAGCTCCCCGGGACCATCCTACGAGCAGTACTTC. Translation: CASSSPGPSYEQYF.

The chain recombines TRBV6-5 with TRBJ2-1; D may match TRBD1 or TRBD2 (5 bases each). The CDR3 sequence is 15 residues long. Germline-derived CDR1 and CDR2 are MNHEY and SVGAGI. V was pared by 7 bases and J by 5 bases, with 18 bases between. In DNA, the CDR3 is TGTGCCAGCAATTCCCGGGACGGAGTGGACAATGAGCAGTTCTTC. Protein product: CASNSRDGVDNEQFF.

The gene calls are TRBV6-6 and TRBJ2-5, with TRBD2 identical over 8 bases. Trimming at V came to 4 bases and at J to 5 bases, leaving 3 bases not matched to a gene. From germline, CDR1 is MNHNY and CDR2 SVGAGI (reference sequence). The CDR3 totals 13 residues. As DNA, the CDR3 is TGTGCCAGCAGTTTAGCGGGAATGGAGACCCAGTACTTC. It specifies CASSLAGMETQYF.

V gene TRBV6-5 combines with J gene TRBJ2-1, with 11 bases matching TRBD2. V was clipped by 5 bases and J by 6 bases; unmatched bases: 6. The CDR3 loop spans 15 amino acids. Germline-derived CDR1 and CDR2 are MNHEY and SVGAGI. The CDR3 DNA follows: TGTGCCAGCAGTGCCGGACTAGCGGGCGGCAATGAGCAGTTCTTC. Its protein product is CASSAGLAGGNEQFF.

The chain recombines TRBV29-1 with TRBJ2-3, with 12 positions matching TRBD2. CDR3 length: 15 residues. Germline V gives CDR1 SQVTM, CDR2 ANQGSEA. With V trimmed by 4 bases and J by 4 bases, 6 bases remained unmatched. CDR3 nucleotides: TGCAGCGTTGCCCTAGCGGGAGGGTCCTCAGATACGCAGTATTTT. This sequence encodes CSVALAGGSSDTQYF.

As to this clonotype: A clone one base away is much larger, so this may be a read error. The J gene is TRBJ1-3, the V gene TRBV11-2; TRBD1 matches at 9 bases. The CDR3 has 15 amino acids. Germline lookup yields CDR1 SGHAT and CDR2 FQNNGV. The V gene end was trimmed by 7 bases and the J gene end by 6 bases; junction bases not matched to a gene: 10. The CDR3 DNA follows: TGTGCCAGCATCTCGTTCACAGGGGGCCAAAACACCATATATTTT. This translates into CASISFTGGQNTIYF.

V gene TRBV13 combines with J gene TRBJ2-3; TRBD1 aligns across 7 bases. The CDR3 has 15 amino acids. Losses at the gene ends were 3 bases for V and 8 bases for J; bases not matched to a gene: 11. Germline V gene lookup returns CDR1 PRHDT and CDR2 FYEKMQ (reference sequence). CDR3 nucleotides: TGTGCCAGCAGCTTGGGACAGAGGTACGGGCGTACGCAGTATTTT. Translation gives CASSLGQRYGRTQYF.

Comment on this clonotype: One end of the junction fails to match germline, which may point to a read error. This sequence joins TRBV18 and TRBJ2-5, with 12 positions matching TRBD2. CDR1 and CDR2 from the germline V gene are KGHSH and LQKENI. The CDR3 runs 19 residues. As DNA, the CDR3 is TGTGACAGCTCACCAAGGCCCTCCGGGACTAGCGGGTCCCATGAGACCCAGTACTTC. This translates into CDSSPRPSGTSGSHETQYF.

The chain uses TRBV5-1 and TRBJ2-3; D is uncertain. The V gene lost 6 bases and the J gene lost 6 bases, with 20 bases spanning the gap. The CDR3 has 15 residues. Per germline, CDR1 SGHRS and CDR2 YFSETQ. CDR3 sequence: CASMELPNLGDTQYF. The DNA for the CDR3 is TGCGCCAGCATGGAACTGCCAAACTTAGGGGATACGCAGTATTTT.

This clonotype was detected many times. The J gene is TRBJ2-5, the V gene TRBV11-2; 9 bases align to TRBD1. The CDR3 is 15 residues long. V lost 1 base and J lost 7; bases outside the gene matches: 7. The germline CDR1 and CDR2 sequences are SGHAT and FQNNGV. The CDR3 sequence: CASSLVGQGGVTQYF. In DNA form, the CDR3 reads TGTGCCAGCAGCTTAGTGGGACAGGGTGGGGTGACCCAGTACTTC.